This TCR beta chain was recorded in a study of T cells in Graves' hyperthyroidism and ophthalmopathy. General study results and limits: Among clonotypes expanded in thyroid above 0.001, most were also found in blood.

Trimming took 0 bases from V and 1 from J, leaving 7 bases between them. The germline V gene has CDR1 SGDLS and CDR2 YYNGEE. The CDR3 spans 14 residues. For this clonotype: Its antigen is currently unknown.

The TCR beta CDR3 regions underwent amplification using RNA transcripts as the source. Carried out on the TCR CDR3, a first-round RT-PCR used the HTBI primer set. TCRdb re-called the multiplex PCR reads with MiXCR, one entry per CDR3 protein. This sample has 250,000 to 400,000 distinct CDR3 sequences, with roughly 13% found just once. Clinical Activity Scores of at least 3, NOSPECS grades of at least 4 and durations under 3 months characterized ophthalmopathy patients. Sequenced input: blood. The rearrangement uses TRBV9 and TRBJ2-5; D remains ambiguous. The receptor's source is a woman aged 40 to 49 with Graves' ophthalmopathy. CDR3 sequence: CASSVATVQETQYF. CDR3 DNA sequence: TGTGCCAGCAGCGTAGCTACAGTCCAAGAGACCCAGTACTTC.